The clone carrying this T cell receptor (beta chain) was found many times. CDR3 length: 15 amino acids. The V segment lost 4 bases and the J segment 5 bases; nucleotides outside the gene matches: 12. Germline V gives CDR1 SGDLS, CDR2 YYNGEE. These data belong to a study of T cells in Graves' hyperthyroidism and ophthalmopathy. Amplified TCR beta CDR3 regions came from RNA transcripts. A set of HTBI primers served as the primers for a first-round RT-PCR of the TCR CDR3. TCRdb itself ran the multiplex PCR reads through MiXCR, one entry per CDR3 protein. The data contain roughly 570,000 distinct CDR3 sequences, approximately 44% of them singletons.

The chain joins TRBV9 to TRBJ2-7; 7 bases are a match to TRBD2. This receptor was taken from a woman between 18 and 30 years old with Graves' hyperthyroidism. Source material: peripheral blood or thyroid tissue (not recorded which). The CDR3 nucleotides are TGTGCCAGCAGCCCCCCGTCGTCTAGCGGTCACGAGCAGTACTTC. Its translation is CASSPPSSSGHEQYF.